A selection of T cell receptor beta chains follows, all from one sample in a study of shared clonotypes between healthy human individuals. Sequencing used immunoSEQ multiplex PCR; TCRdb keeps in-frame clones, though not all of them. The sample includes about 980,000 clones, around three quarters seen only once; the top ten take nearly 1.5%. The sample taken for sequencing was memory CD4+ T cells sorted from blood. The receptors stem from a man aged 18-30 years in good health. The CDR3 runs from the conserved cysteine through the conserved F or W. The D gene is left open where the match is weak. Clone size appears in some rows only: once, few, many, or a class for an expanded clone.

>.|TRBJ2-7|TRBD2|TRBV2
TGTGCCAGCAGGGCAAGCGGGGGAAGCTACGAGCAGTACTTC
CASRASGGSYEQYF
>.|TRBJ1-4|.|TRBV27
TGTGCCAGCAGTTTTGGGGGAACTAATGAAAAACTGTTTTTT
CASSFGGTNEKLFF
>.|TRBJ1-5|.|TRBV4-1
TGCGCCAGCAGCGGACAACTCAATCAGCCCCAGCATTTT
CASSGQLNQPQHF
>.|TRBJ1-1|.|TRBV19
TGTGCCAGTAGTATTCAGGGGCCCCTGAACACTGAAGCTTTCTTT
CASSIQGPLNTEAFF
>.|TRBJ1-5|.|TRBV19
TGTGCCAGTAGGGCAGACTTCCCCAATCAGCCCCAGCATTTT
CASRADFPNQPQHF
>once|TRBJ1-1|TRBD1|TRBV5-1
TGCGCCAGCAGCATTGGGACAGGGGGACTGAACACTGAAGCTTTCTTT
CASSIGTGGLNTEAFF
>.|TRBJ2-6|.|TRBV5-1
TGCGCCAGCAGCCCGGGCTCTGGGGCCAACGTCCTGACTTTC
CASSPGSGANVLTF
>.|TRBJ1-2|.|TRBV18
TGTGCCAGCTCACCGCCGAATGGAGCAGACAGTGGCTACACCTTC
CASSPPNGADSGYTF
>few|TRBJ1-5|.|TRBV6-1
TGTGCCAGCAGTCTACAACCTGGGGGGGTTCAGCCCCAGCATTTT
CASSLQPGGVQPQHF
>.|TRBJ2-7|TRBD1|TRBV5-6
TGTGCCAGCAGCTTTTTCGACAGGGGAGCCTACGAGCAGTACTTC
CASSFFDRGAYEQYF
>.|TRBJ2-2|TRBD2|TRBV5-1
TGCGCCAGCAGCTTGCGTGCGGGAGGGTCAGACACCGGGGAGCTGTTTTTT
CASSLRAGGSDTGELFF
>.|TRBJ1-1|TRBD1|TRBV7-2
TGTGCCAGCAGCTTAAGGACAGGGGTTGTAGCTTTCTTT
CASSLRTGVVAFF
>.|TRBJ2-3|TRBD1|TRBV29-1
TGCAGCGTTGTAGGGACAGGGGGCACAGATACGCAGTATTTT
CSVVGTGGTDTQYF
>.|TRBJ1-6|.|TRBV2
TGTGCCAGCAGAGACAGTTCTTCTAATTCACCCCTCCACTTT
CASRDSSSNSPLHF
>few|TRBJ1-4|TRBD1|TRBV7-9
TGTGCCAGCAGCTTCTCCCAGGGGGTTGGCGAAAAACTGTTTTTT
CASSFSQGVGEKLFF
>.|TRBJ2-7|.|TRBV6-5
TGTGCCAGCAGTTACTCGGGGGGTCTTCAGTACGAGCAGTACTTC
CASSYSGGLQYEQYF
>.|TRBJ1-1|TRBD1|TRBV5-1
TGCGCCAGCGGACACCGGGACAGAGGAGAAGCTTTCTTT
CASGHRDRGEAFF
>.|TRBJ1-1|TRBD1|TRBV7-9
TGTGCCAGCAGCCCCCCGACAGGGGGCCTTGAAGCTTTCTTT
CASSPPTGGLEAFF
>.|TRBJ2-5|.|TRBV18
TGTGCCAGCTCACCACCTGGGGAGACCCAGTACTTC
CASSPPGETQYF
>.|TRBJ1-1|TRBD1|TRBV2
TGTGCCAGCAGTCCAATTACAGGGGTGACTGAAGCTTTCTTT
CASSPITGVTEAFF
>many|TRBJ1-2|.|TRBV30
TGTGCCTGGCGGGGCCGGAGTGGCTACACCTTC
CAWRGRSGYTF
>few|TRBJ1-2|.|TRBV7-9
TGTGCCAGCAGCTTAGGACACACGGGATTTAACTATGGCTACACCTTC
CASSLGHTGFNYGYTF
>.|TRBJ1-4|.|TRBV30
TGTGCCTGGGGAGGGGGAAGTGAAAAACTGTTTTTT
CAWGGGSEKLFF
>few|TRBJ1-6|.|TRBV19
TGTGCCAGTAGTATGTTAGGTATCTCACCCCTCCACTTT
CASSMLGISPLHF
>.|TRBJ1-1|TRBD1|TRBV5-1
TGCGCCAGCAGCGGAGGACAGGGTGGGACTGAAGCTTTCTTT
CASSGGQGGTEAFF
>few|TRBJ1-6|TRBD1|TRBV19
TGTGCCAGTAGTACGATTGACAGGGGCGGTAGTTCACCCCTCCACTTT
CASSTIDRGGSSPLHF
>.|TRBJ2-7|TRBD1|TRBV6-1
TGTGCCAGCAGTCTCTCCGGGACAGGGTCCTACGAGCAGTACTTC
CASSLSGTGSYEQYF
>many|TRBJ1-2|.|TRBV5-1
TGCGCCAGCAGCCCCAATGACAGTAGCTACACCTTC
CASSPNDSSYTF
>few|TRBJ2-3|.|TRBV5-4
TGTGCCAGCAGCTTAGACTTTACTAGCACAGATACGCAGTATTTT
CASSLDFTSTDTQYF
>.|TRBJ2-1|.|TRBV28
TGTGCCAGCAGTCATCCTAGCAGCCACTACAATGAGCAGTTCTTC
CASSHPSSHYNEQFF
>few|TRBJ1-1|.|TRBV20-1
TGCGTCTCCCCGGGGAACACTGAAGCTTTCTTT
CVSPGNTEAFF
>once|TRBJ2-7|.|TRBV6-5
TGTGCCAGCAGTTACTCAGGGGAGCGCGAGCAGTACTTC
CASSYSGEREQYF
>.|TRBJ1-5|.|TRBV5-1
TGCGCCAGCAGCCTGGACGTGGATCAGCCCCAGCATTTT
CASSLDVDQPQHF
>.|TRBJ2-3|TRBD2|TRBV5-1
TGCGCCAGCAGCCTGGTCATGGCGGGAGCAGATACGCAGTATTTT
CASSLVMAGADTQYF
>once|TRBJ2-7|TRBD1|TRBV7-2
TGTGCCAGCAGCTTAGCGGACAGGTTAGCCTACGAGCAGTACTTC
CASSLADRLAYEQYF
>.|TRBJ2-3|TRBD2|TRBV10-3
TGTGCCATCAGTGAGGCTAGCGGCCTCACAGATACGCAGTATTTT
CAISEASGLTDTQYF
>.|TRBJ1-1|.|TRBV19
TGTGCCAGTAGTTTCCAGGGGACTGCGAACACTGAAGCTTTCTTT
CASSFQGTANTEAFF
>.|TRBJ1-3|TRBD1|TRBV7-2
TGTGCCAGCAGCTTGACCGGGACAGCTGGAAACACCATATATTTT
CASSLTGTAGNTIYF